This T cell receptor beta chain was documented in a study of control samples from healthy donors and cancer patients. The assay was immunoSEQ multiplex PCR, and TCRdb's table has in-frame clones only and misses some. This table holds nearly 200,000 clones, 91% found once. Germline V gene lookup returns CDR1 SGHNT and CDR2 YYREEE (reference sequence). Trimming took 4 bases from V and 5 from J, leaving 16 bases between them. The CDR3 length is 15 residues. The clonotype comes from a man aged 25-45 years in good health. The sequencing input was blood. V and J are TRBV5-4 and TRBJ2-1, with no clear D. The DNA of the CDR3 is TGTGCCAGCAGCCGCCAATCCGGCAGAGACAATGAGCAGTTCTTC. Translated: CASSRQSGRDNEQFF.